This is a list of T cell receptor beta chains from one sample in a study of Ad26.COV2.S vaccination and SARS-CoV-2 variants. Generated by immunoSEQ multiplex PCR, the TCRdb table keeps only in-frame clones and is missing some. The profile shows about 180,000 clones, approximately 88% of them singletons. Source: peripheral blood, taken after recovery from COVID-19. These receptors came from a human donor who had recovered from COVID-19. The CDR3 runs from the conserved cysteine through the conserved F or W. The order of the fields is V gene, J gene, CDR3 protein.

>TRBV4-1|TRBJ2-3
CASSLGGQGLVDTQYF
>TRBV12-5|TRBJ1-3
CASGSGHAGFSGNTIYF
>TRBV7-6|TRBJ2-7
CASSLISGRGGHEQYF
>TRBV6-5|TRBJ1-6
CASSYTPTGYNSPLHF
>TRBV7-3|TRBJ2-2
CASSPRLAGLATGELFF
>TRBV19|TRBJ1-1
CASSIKGNTEAFF
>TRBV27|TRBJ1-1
CASIQRGLGTEAFF
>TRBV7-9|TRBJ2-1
CASSLAVGQGVYNEQFF
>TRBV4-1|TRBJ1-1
CASSHFIGGTEAFF
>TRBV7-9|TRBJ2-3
CASSPRLRGGITDTQYF
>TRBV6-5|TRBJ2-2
CASIPGELFF
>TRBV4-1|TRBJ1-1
CASSQAQGYTEAFF
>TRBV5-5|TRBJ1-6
CASSLWVSYNSPLHF
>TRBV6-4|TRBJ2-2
CASKGGLNTGELFF
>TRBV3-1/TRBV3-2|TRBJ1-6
CASSQTGESPLHF
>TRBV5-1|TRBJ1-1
CASSSSSPGQSLNTEAFF
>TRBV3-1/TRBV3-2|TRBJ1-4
CASSQVVTGGEKLFF
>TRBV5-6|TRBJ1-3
CASRSQGARGNTIYF
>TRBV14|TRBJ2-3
CASSRNLWDTQYF
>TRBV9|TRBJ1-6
CASSESRTSPRSPLHF
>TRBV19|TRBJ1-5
CASSIELRGTQPQHF
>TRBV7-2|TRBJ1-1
CASSFLTGAEAFF
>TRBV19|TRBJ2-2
CASRDPGMNTGELFF
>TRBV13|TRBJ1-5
CASSRGDQPQHF
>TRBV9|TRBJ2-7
CASSPSAGGTYEQYF
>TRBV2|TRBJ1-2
CASKHRGYGYTF
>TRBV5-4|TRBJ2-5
CASSLEETQYF
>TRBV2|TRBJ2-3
CASSEIPSATDTQYF
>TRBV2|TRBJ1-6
CASVIRWESPLHF
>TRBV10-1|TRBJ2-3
CASSERRTSGSTDTQYF
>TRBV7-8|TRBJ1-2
CASSSVTGAGNGYTF
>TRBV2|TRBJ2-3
CASSMITDTQYF
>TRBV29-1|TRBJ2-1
CSVEEFSSDYNEQFF